Below are 9 T cell receptor beta chains sequenced from a single sample in a study of OX40 agonist ivuxolimab in advanced cancers. The repertoire was sequenced with immunoSEQ multiplex PCR; TCRdb's copy has only in-frame clones and lacks some. The data show about 120,000 clones, approximately 90% seen once. The sample consisted of CD4+ or CD8+ T cells sorted from blood, taken in a trial of the OX40 agonist ivuxolimab. The receptors here all came from an adult with an advanced solid tumor such as melanoma, head and neck, liver or kidney cancer.

This sequence joins TRBV6-6 and TRBJ2-2; 9 nucleotides align to TRBD1. Germline-derived CDR1 and CDR2 are MNHNY and SVGAGI (reference sequence). CDR3 length equals 14 residues. V was pared by 11 bases and J by 0 bases, with 4 bases of the junction left unmatched. CDR3 loop: CAGRQGANTGELFF. CDR3 DNA: TGTGCCGGGAGACAGGGGGCGAACACCGGGGAGCTGTTTTTT.

J is TRBJ2-5 and V is TRBV7-2, with D tentatively TRBD2 (5 bases). The CDR3 is 12 amino acids. Trimming removed 5 bases at V and 5 bases at J, with 9 bases between. The V gene's germline CDR1 is SGHTA and CDR2 FQGNSA. The CDR3 sequence is CASSGGPETQYF. CDR3 bases: TGTGCCAGCAGCGGAGGTCCGGAGACCCAGTACTTC.

V is TRBV6-6 and J is TRBJ1-3; no firm D call. Trimming stripped 4 bases from V and 0 bases from J, with 7 bases between. Germline loops: CDR1 MNHNY, CDR2 SVGAGI (reference sequence). This CDR3 is 14 amino acids long. The CDR3: CASSLSSSGNTIYF. Written as DNA, the CDR3 is TGTGCCAGCAGTTTATCGAGCTCTGGAAACACCATATATTTT.

The chain employs TRBV28 and TRBJ1-4; the D is unclear. The CDR3 is 11 residues long. V shed 3 bases and J shed 4 bases, with 0 bases lying between them. Germline CDR1 reads MDHEN; CDR2 reads SYDVKM. CDR3 DNA sequence: TGTGCCAGCAGTTTTAATGAAAAACTGTTTTTT. Translating it yields CASSFNEKLFF.

This clone was detected a few times. The rearrangement links TRBV18 to TRBJ1-6; weak D call: TRBD1 (5 bases). CDR3 length: 14 residues. The V end lost 5 bases, the J end lost 7 bases, and 12 bases lay between the germline ends. Germline V gene sequence: CDR1 KGHSH, CDR2 LQKENI. The CDR3 sequence: CASSERDGNSPLHF. CDR3 in DNA: TGTGCCAGCTCAGAACGGGACGGCAATTCACCCCTCCACTTT. Looking up the rest from reference TRBV18 and TRBJ1-6 gives the full variable domain: NAGVMQNPRHLVRRRGQEARLRCSPMKGHSHVYWYRQLPEEGLKFMVYLQKENIIDESGMPKERFSAEFPKEGPSILRIQQVVRGDSAAYFCASSERDGNSPLHFGNGTRLTVT.

V gene TRBV11-2 combines with J gene TRBJ2-7; 7 bases are a match to TRBD1. CDR1 is SGHAT, CDR2 FQNNGV, per germline. With V trimmed by 4 bases and J by 2 bases, 5 bases remained unmatched. CDR3 length equals 14 residues. The CDR3 DNA sequence: TGTGCCAGCAGCTCCGGTGGGACAGCCTACGAGCAGTACTTC. It codes for CASSSGGTAYEQYF.

The chain links TRBV6-1 to TRBJ1-2; tentative D call: TRBD1 (5 bases). Per germline, CDR1 MNHNS and CDR2 SASEGT. V gave up 10 bases and J gave up 1 base, with 10 bases separating them. This CDR3 region has 12 residues. CDR3 loop: CATDSDNYGYTF. The DNA for the CDR3 is TGTGCCACCGACAGCGATAACTATGGCTACACCTTC.

The chain couples TRBV21-1 to TRBJ1-1. TRBV21-1 is deemed a pseudogene. This CDR3 is built from 16 residues. CDR3 sequence: CASSAQGGKGDTEAFF. The CDR3, as DNA: TGTGCCAGCAGCGCCCAAGGGGGGAAGGGGGACACTGAAGCTTTCTTT.

This clone was observed a single time. The chain uses TRBV14 and TRBJ2-3; D is possibly TRBD2 (5 bases). CDR1 is SGHDN and CDR2 is FVKESK in the germline V gene. The CDR3 has 14 residues. With 4 bases removed from V and 1 base from J, the gap between germline ends came to 9 bases. Here the CDR3 DNA reads TGTGCCAGCAGCCTCGGACTCGGCACAGATACGCAGTATTTT. Its translation: CASSLGLGTDTQYF.